This TCR beta chain was sequenced in a study of T cell changes during pregnancy in multiple sclerosis. Profiling relied on immunoSEQ multiplex PCR, and the TCRdb table lists in-frame clones only, not all of them. The sample carries roughly 80,000 clones, around 93% recorded once. CDR3 length: 15 residues. Unmatched junction bases numbered 4, after V lost 3 bases and J lost 3 bases. Germline CDR1 is LNHDA and CDR2 is SQIVND (reference sequence). The sample in question was peripheral blood, obtained in the second trimester of pregnancy. The chain combines TRBV19 with TRBJ1-4; 7 bases match TRBD1. The receptor was derived from a female donor with multiple sclerosis, enrolled in a pregnancy study. Written as DNA, the CDR3 is TGTGCCAGTAGTATCGGAACAGGGGCTAATGAAAAACTGTTTTTT. Translation gives CASSIGTGANEKLFF.